This T cell receptor beta chain is drawn from a study of CD8 T cells in ankylosing spondylitis. As to this clonotype: Its antigen is undetermined.

This CDR3 has 15 amino acids. Germline values: CDR1 SGHDT, CDR2 YYEEEE. Between the trimmed V and J ends, which lost 3 bases and 2 bases, there was a span of 12 bases. TCRdb recomputed calls from the 5' RACE reads with MiXCR, one row per CDR3 protein. The data show 300,000 to 400,000 distinct CDR3 sequences, approximately 22% seen once. Study results and caveats: Significant enrichment of disease-linked clones was reported in matched ankylosing spondylitis synovial fluid.

What was sequenced was blood, either unsorted or a sorted T cell fraction (not recorded which). This chain connects TRBV5-6 to TRBJ2-1, with a tentative D call TRBD2 (6 bases). The origin of this receptor is a male donor with ankylosing spondylitis or in good health (not recorded which). CDR3 sequence: CASSSAGLTYNEQFF. The DNA for the CDR3 is TGTGCCAGCAGCTCCGCGGGACTCACCTACAATGAGCAGTTCTTC. The complete variable domain, with remaining parts taken from reference TRBV5-6 and TRBJ2-1, reads DAGVTQSPTHLIKTRGQQVTLRCSPKSGHDTVSWYQQALGQGPQFIFQYYEEEERQRGNFPDRFSGHQFPNYSSELNVNALLLGDSALYLCASSSAGLTYNEQFFGPGTRLTVL.